Listed here are 23 T cell receptor beta chains from one sample, sequenced in a study of T-cell reconstitution after alpha-beta-depleted transplantation in children. A TCRbeta library incorporating unique molecular identifiers was prepared. From the PCR reads, TCRdb called clonotypes with MiXCR, one entry per CDR3 protein. The sample consists of 200,000 to 300,000 distinct CDR3 sequences, about a quarter of them appearing once. This sample comprised PBMCs, obtained before TCRalphabeta/CD19-depleted stem cell transplant. The receptors stem from a girl aged 2 to 9 with Fanconi anemia, due to receive a stem cell transplant.

This clonotype was counted between two and nine times. The chain recombines TRBV7-8 with TRBJ2-7; D call uncertain. The length of the CDR3 is 11 residues. Trimming left V 5 bases short and J 7 bases short, with 9 bases between. Germline CDR1 SGHVS, CDR2 FQNEAQ. CDR3 loop: CASSKSLEQYF. The CDR3, as DNA: TGTGCCAGCAGCAAGTCGTTAGAGCAGTACTTC.

The rearrangement joins TRBV20-1 to TRBJ2-7; D unclear. Trimming shortened V by 0 bases and J by 5 bases, and 8 bases separated the two germline ends. Germline V gives CDR1 DFQATT, CDR2 SNEGSKA (reference sequence). The length of the CDR3 is 12 residues. Written as DNA, the CDR3 is TGCAGTGCTAGAGATCGAGGACACGAGCAGTACTTC. It is translated as CSARDRGHEQYF.

This clonotype was seen repeatedly, ten times or more. V gene TRBV29-1 combines with J gene TRBJ1-3; TRBD1 might be the D (6 bases). Between the trimmed V and J ends, which lost 6 bases and 4 bases, there was a span of 13 bases. The CDR3 has 13 residues. Germline CDR1 and CDR2: SQVTM and ANQGSEA. CDR3 DNA: TGCAGCGTCTTGACAGGCCCCGGAAACACCATATATTTT. Its translation is CSVLTGPGNTIYF.

J is TRBJ1-2 and V is TRBV29-1, with 8 bases aligning to TRBD1. The germline V gene has CDR1 SQVTM and CDR2 ANQGSEA. This CDR3 is 11 amino acids long. V gave up 7 bases and J gave up 7 bases; unmatched junction bases: 5. CDR3 residues: CSGTGWGGYTF. For the CDR3, the DNA is TGCAGCGGGACAGGGTGGGGTGGCTACACCTTC.

This clonotype has just one count. The rearrangement uses TRBV29-1 and TRBJ2-3; D call uncertain. This CDR3 region has 12 residues. Trimming cost V 4 bases and J 7 bases, with 12 bases left between them. Germline assignment: CDR1 SQVTM and CDR2 ANQGSEA. The CDR3 region is CSVGQRSNTQYF. In DNA form, the CDR3 reads TGCAGCGTTGGCCAGCGTTCAAATACGCAGTATTTT.

The rearrangement uses TRBV20-1 and TRBJ2-3, with 14 bases lining up with TRBD2. V shed 3 bases, J shed 1 base, and the junction held 6 bases outside the gene matches. Germline CDR1 is DFQATT and CDR2 is SNEGSKA (reference sequence). The CDR3 loop spans 17 amino acids. CDR3 loop: CSASGTSGSRGTDTQYF. For the CDR3, the DNA is TGCAGTGCTAGTGGGACTAGCGGGAGTAGGGGCACAGATACGCAGTATTTT.

The chain couples TRBV20-1 to TRBJ2-1, with D perhaps matching TRBD1 or TRBD2 (6 bases each). V was cut by 3 bases and J by 2 bases, with 11 bases left in between. CDR3 length: 14 residues. The V gene's germline CDR1 is DFQATT and CDR2 SNEGSKA (reference sequence). The DNA of the CDR3 is TGCAGTGCTAGGGAGGGGGTCGCCTACAATGAGCAGTTCTTC. Amino acid sequence: CSAREGVAYNEQFF.

The V gene is TRBV27, the J gene TRBJ2-5; 10 bases are a match to TRBD1. There are 16 residues in the CDR3. The J segment lost 3 bases and the V segment lost 0 bases, leaving 4 bases of the junction unmatched. CDR1 is MNHEY, CDR2 SMNVEV, per germline (reference sequence). The CDR3 bases are TGTGCCAGCAGTTTATCCCCAGGGACAGGGGAAGAGACCCAGTACTTC. Protein product: CASSLSPGTGEETQYF.

The chain combines TRBV20-1 with TRBJ2-7; D is unclear. The germline V gene encodes CDR1 DFQATT and CDR2 SNEGSKA (reference sequence). The germline V and J ends were trimmed by 4 bases and 0 bases, with 22 bases remaining between them. This CDR3 comprises 17 residues. This chain's CDR3 is CSAISRRDRGRSYEQYF. For the CDR3, the DNA is TGCAGTGCTATAAGTAGGCGCGATAGAGGCCGCTCCTACGAGCAGTACTTC.

The J gene is TRBJ1-2, the V gene TRBV10-3, with 7 nucleotides matching TRBD1. CDR1 and CDR2 from the germline V gene are ENHRY and SYGVKD. After removal of 2 bases from V and 0 bases from J, the junction contained 9 bases not matched to a gene. The CDR3 length is 17 residues. In nucleotides, the CDR3 is TGTGCCATCAGTGAGAGGACAGGCAGGTCCGCTAACTATGGCTACACCTTC. Translated, it gives CAISERTGRSANYGYTF.

There are many counts of this clonotype. The genes are TRBV25-1 and TRBJ2-7; 10 bases fit TRBD2. This CDR3 region has 18 residues. V trimming: 0 bases; J trimming: 4 bases; junction bases outside the gene matches: 12. Germline-derived CDR1 and CDR2 are MGHDK and SYGVNS. The CDR3 spells CASSEYFSPTSGLYEQYF. DNA of the CDR3: TGTGCCAGCAGTGAATATTTTTCACCGACTAGCGGGCTTTACGAGCAGTACTTC.

The chain couples TRBV28 to TRBJ2-7, with 7 bases identical to TRBD1. Germline V lookup: CDR1 MDHEN, CDR2 SYDVKM. CDR3 length: 16 amino acids. V shed 7 bases, J shed 5 bases, and the junction held 17 bases outside the gene matches. The CDR3 DNA sequence: TGTGCCAGCATCAAACCCTTCGGGCAGGGGGTTAACGAGCAGTACTTC. Its translation: CASIKPFGQGVNEQYF.

This clonotype was seen only a few times. The chain has TRBV29-1 and TRBJ1-2; TRBD1 is a possible D gene (5 bases). V was pared by 6 bases and J by 4 bases, with 12 bases between. The CDR3 totals 12 residues. Germline V lookup: CDR1 SQVTM, CDR2 ANQGSEA. CDR3 DNA: TGCAGCGTACCGGGGCGGCTCTATGGCTACACCTTC. This sequence encodes CSVPGRLYGYTF.

The sample holds many counts of this clonotype. This chain joins TRBV20-1 and TRBJ2-7; 7 nucleotides line up with TRBD2. Germline V lookup: CDR1 DFQATT, CDR2 SNEGSKA (reference sequence). This CDR3 is 16 amino acids long. With 3 bases clipped from V and 2 bases from J, the junction kept 13 bases outside the gene matches. The DNA of the CDR3 is TGCAGTGCTAGGCCCCCCGGGCGGGGGATAGCCTACGAGCAGTACTTC. It yields the protein CSARPPGRGIAYEQYF.

There are a few counts of this clonotype. This chain links TRBV20-1 with TRBJ2-7; D tentatively fits TRBD1 or TRBD2 (5 bases each). V was shortened by 5 bases and J by 1 base, with 21 bases between the two germline ends. The germline gives CDR1 DFQATT, CDR2 SNEGSKA (reference sequence). This CDR3 is 16 amino acids long. CDR3 in amino acids: CSARGYPSLTSYEQYF. The CDR3 DNA is TGCAGTGCTCGGGGCTACCCGTCCCTTACTTCCTACGAGCAGTACTTC.

The chain uses TRBV25-1 and TRBJ2-4; D unclear. Per the germline V gene, CDR1 is MGHDK and CDR2 is SYGVNS. The CDR3 spans 14 residues. The V end lost 3 bases, the J end lost 0 bases, and 6 bases lay between the germline ends. The DNA for the CDR3 is TGTGCCAGCAGTGACGGGTTAGCCAAAAACATTCAGTACTTC. Translation: CASSDGLAKNIQYF.

This clonotype was seen ten or more times. This chain uses TRBV6-5 with TRBJ1-5; TRBD1 is a possible D gene (5 bases). CDR3 length: 14 amino acids. V was pared by 3 bases and J by 6 bases, with 12 bases between. Germline V CDR1 and CDR2: MNHEY, SVGAGI. CDR3 sequence: CASSYNGGGQPQHF. The CDR3 DNA reads TGTGCCAGCAGTTATAACGGGGGTGGTCAGCCCCAGCATTTT.

The chain employs TRBV5-4 and TRBJ2-3; TRBD1 aligns across 10 bases. J lost 5 bases, V lost 5 bases, and 5 bases had no gene match. The CDR3 length is 14 residues. Germline V lookup: CDR1 SGHNT, CDR2 YYREEE (reference sequence). CDR3 in DNA: TGTGCCAGCAGTACCGGGACAGGGGAAGATACGCAGTATTTT. This sequence encodes CASSTGTGEDTQYF.

This clonotype has only one observation. V and J are TRBV20-1 and TRBJ2-2; the D gene is possibly TRBD2 (6 bases). Germline assignment: CDR1 DFQATT and CDR2 SNEGSKA (reference sequence). The V and J ends lost 0 bases and 7 bases respectively, with 21 bases between them. The CDR3 loop spans 17 amino acids. CDR3 DNA sequence: TGCAGTGCTAGAGATATGGCCGGGACGGGGGTGGGCGGGGAGCTGTTTTTT. It translates to CSARDMAGTGVGGELFF.

The chain has TRBV7-9 and TRBJ1-1; 8 positions agree with TRBD1. With 5 bases clipped from V and 3 bases from J, the junction kept 14 bases outside the gene matches. CDR1 and CDR2 from the germline V gene are SEHNR and FQNEAQ (reference sequence). The CDR3 consists of 17 residues. CDR3 region: CASSVTLNGQGHTEAFF. CDR3 bases: TGTGCCAGCAGCGTAACCCTCAATGGACAGGGCCACACTGAAGCTTTCTTT.

The J gene is TRBJ2-3, the V gene TRBV20-1, with no clear D. CDR1 and CDR2 (germline): DFQATT, SNEGSKA (reference sequence). Deletions cut 5 bases from V and 2 bases from J, with 5 bases between. This CDR3 is built from 11 residues. The CDR3 reads CSAGYTDTQYF. DNA for the CDR3: TGCAGTGCTGGGTACACAGATACGCAGTATTTT.

Only a few counts were recorded for this clonotype. This chain joins TRBV20-1 and TRBJ1-1, with no clear D. There are 11 residues in the CDR3. Germline-derived CDR1 and CDR2 are DFQATT and SNEGSKA (reference sequence). Between the trimmed V and J ends, which lost 6 bases and 6 bases, there was a span of 11 bases. The CDR3 DNA is TGCAGTGCCCACCTTAGTTCTGAAGCTTTCTTT. This translates into CSAHLSSEAFF.

This clonotype appeared many times. The chain's CDR3 is CSVVTNEQFF. The CDR3 DNA is TGCAGCGTTGTGACCAATGAGCAGTTCTTC. The V and J genes are TRBV29-1 and TRBJ2-1; D is undetermined. V was trimmed by 4 bases and J by 6 bases, leaving 4 bases between them. CDR1 is SQVTM and CDR2 is ANQGSEA in the germline V gene. The CDR3 contains 10 residues.